This T cell receptor (beta chain) was sequenced for a study of STAT3 mutations in large granular lymphocyte leukemia (dated by TCRdb to the late 2010s). Context from the whole study: Roughly half of the T-LGLL patients who were sequenced longitudinally carried canonical activating STAT3 mutations. Over half of the T-LGLL patients were given one or more immunosuppressive therapy regimens, and approximately 42% of those treated had a hematologic response. To reconstruct clonal hierarchy and dynamics, serial deep sequencing of TCRbeta CDR3 and STAT3 was performed in patients with T-cell large granular lymphocyte leukemia. From an initial cohort of 207 LGL patients, under 20 representative T-LGLL cases were picked for longitudinal TCRbeta and STAT3 sequencing. As controls within the study, a couple of patients with natural killer LGL leukemia were also sequenced longitudinally. For each patient, sequencing was performed at an average of approximately 4 time points, with a range of 2 to 8 samplings. Results and caveats for the whole study, not just this receptor: In 6 of 18 patients, TCR clonotype switching occurred after therapy, and every newly emerging clone was STAT3 wild type. Every T-LGLL patient showed at least one immunodominant TCRbeta clonotype, and about half showed multiple immunodominant subclonotypes. Because no samples were available when a clone first appeared, clonal expansion had to be inferred from samplings taken at other points. Dominant TCR clone burden was found to exceed STAT3 mutant burden in several patients, suggesting that STAT3 mutation arose secondarily within a pre-expanded clone. Variable intervals between samplings and differing treatment regimens complicated linking therapy response to changes in TCR clonal burden. Because codominant clonotypes persisted in some patients, a small but highly pathogenic clone may have been missed.

DNA was extracted from blood mononuclear cells, with the same DNA used for both TCR and STAT3 sequencing. The table lists this clone with a count of one. Its target antigen remains unknown. Base qualities are missing; no much larger clone stands one base away. TCRbeta libraries were sequenced on an Illumina MiSeq, averaging roughly 41,000 productive templates per sample. The immunoSEQ assay, which uses multiplex PCR amplification, was used to generate TCRbeta CDR3 libraries. From the authors' description of their analysis: Repertoire diversity was calculated as previously defined, with values near 0 taken to indicate extremely monoclonal samples. TCRdb obtained this table from immuneACCESS and retained in-frame rearrangements with V and J assigned. These tables miss some clones; where compared with another copy, unresolved V genes account for less than half of the shortfall, and the remainder is unexplained. V, J and clone size are those of that table, while D and trimming were read from the DNA. The sample table shows roughly 46,000 clones, and about 81% are seen once. Together, the top ten hold approximately 0.39% of the sample.

The source of this sequence is a human donor with T large granular lymphocyte leukemia. Some clones in this sample may be carry-over from other donors' samples. The sequencing sample was made of PBMCs.

The nucleotide sequence reads as follows: TGTGCCAGCAGCTTCTCGGCAACGGTCGGCACCGGGGAGCTGTTTTTT. Its coded protein is CASSFSATVGTGELFF. The chain links TRBV7-9 with TRBJ2-2, with the D gene uncertain. In the germline V gene (reference sequence), CDR1 corresponds to SEHNR and CDR2 to FQNEAQ. V is reduced by 3 bases and J by 4 bases, leaving a spacing of 15 bases between them. The CDR3, from cysteine to phenylalanine, totals 16 residues. Kept here is only the CDR3 DNA, which spans 48 bases and is read in frame from base 1.